This T cell receptor (beta chain) was found in a study of blood T cell repertoires in COVID-19. For the study at large: PBMCs, B-cell-depleted T cells, or T cells provided the cDNA or gDNA that made up the material.

The germline CDR1 and CDR2 sequences are SNHLY and FYNNEI. The CDR3 has 15 amino acids. V trimming: 6 bases; J trimming: 6 bases; junction bases outside the gene matches: 3. The age range of participants was about 18 to 90 years, with residence in roughly 25 US areas. Symptom resolution, clearance, or two negative PCRs marked donors in Cohort 3 as recovered. Here immunoSEQ multiplex PCR was the method, and the copy in TCRdb shows in-frame clones only, minus some. The profile shows 290,000 or so clones, about 93% of them singletons. Source material: PBMCs or T cells enriched from blood (not recorded which). The chain recombines TRBV2 with TRBJ2-2; 14 bases fit TRBD2. This clonotype was sampled from a woman aged 30 to 39 who had recovered from COVID-19. In DNA form, the CDR3 reads TGTGCCAGCAGGGGACTAGCGGGAGTTTCCGGGGAGCTGTTTTTT. Amino acid sequence: CASRGLAGVSGELFF.